The 9 T cell receptor beta chains in this list originate from one sample, sequenced in a study of blood T cell repertoires in COVID-19. Sequencing was performed with immunoSEQ multiplex PCR; in TCRdb, only in-frame clones are kept and a portion is missing. The table shows more than 300,000 clones, with approximately 89% occurring only once. The sequencing input was PBMCs or T cells enriched from blood (not recorded which). Every receptor here comes from a man in his forties in a cohort exposed to, infected with or recovered from COVID-19 (not recorded which).

The V call is TRBV7-8, the J call TRBJ1-5, with 8 positions matching TRBD1. Trimming cost V 4 bases and J 7 bases; bases outside gene matches: 6. CDR3 length: 14 amino acids. CDR1 is SGHVS and CDR2 is FQNEAQ in the germline V gene. The CDR3 protein is CASSSRQGMQPQHF. The CDR3 DNA reads as TGTGCCAGCAGCTCCAGACAGGGGATGCAGCCCCAGCATTTT. Using reference TRBV7-8 and TRBJ1-5 for the parts outside the CDR3, the full variable domain is GAGVSQSPRYKVAKRGQDVALRCDPISGHVSLFWYQQALGQGPEFLTYFQNEAQLDKSGLPSDRFFAERPEGSVSTLKIQRTQQEDSAVYLCASSSRQGMQPQHFGDGTRLSIL.

The gene calls are TRBV18 and TRBJ2-1; 9 nucleotides line up with TRBD2. The CDR3 contains 16 residues. Germline V gives CDR1 KGHSH, CDR2 LQKENI. V trimming: 0 bases; J trimming: 8 bases; junction bases outside the gene matches: 8. The CDR3 is CASSPPGLAGLDEQFF. In DNA, the CDR3 is TGTGCCAGCTCACCACCGGGGCTAGCGGGACTAGATGAGCAGTTCTTC.

The CDR3 loop reads CASSELGGDRGSGELFF. The CDR3 nucleotides read TGTGCCAGCAGTGAACTAGGAGGGGACAGGGGATCCGGGGAGCTGTTTTTT. The V and J genes are TRBV6-1 and TRBJ2-2; 10 nucleotides agree with TRBD1. The CDR3 contains 17 residues. The junction had 9 bases not matched to a gene; V was cut back by 2 bases and J by 6 bases. CDR1 and CDR2 (germline): MNHNS, SASEGT.

This rearrangement joins TRBV2 to TRBJ2-5; possibly TRBD2 for D (6 bases). This CDR3 has 14 residues. Germline CDR1 reads SNHLY; CDR2 reads FYNNEI. The V and J ends lost 4 bases and 0 bases respectively, with 9 bases between them. CDR3 DNA sequence: TGTGCCAGCAGTGCTAGCGACTACCAAGAGACCCAGTACTTC. Protein: CASSASDYQETQYF.

This clone was recorded only once. The rearrangement joins TRBV10-2 to TRBJ1-2; tentative D call: TRBD1 (6 bases). Germline values: CDR1 WSHSY, CDR2 SAAADI. CDR3 length equals 15 residues. The germline V and J ends were trimmed by 1 base and 8 bases, with 17 bases remaining between them. CDR3 in amino acids: CASSEYGEQGTGYTF. The CDR3 coding sequence is TGCGCCAGCAGTGAGTACGGCGAACAGGGTACCGGCTACACCTTC.

V and J are TRBV19 and TRBJ1-3; D possibly corresponds to TRBD1 (5 bases). The V and J ends lost 6 bases and 1 base respectively, with 22 bases between them. The CDR3 loop spans 18 amino acids. Germline loops: CDR1 LNHDA, CDR2 SQIVND (reference sequence). The CDR3: CASRRQPAARMSGNTIYF. DNA for the CDR3: TGTGCCAGTAGAAGACAGCCTGCCGCGAGGATGTCTGGAAACACCATATATTTT.

This clone is a singleton in its sample. The CDR3 spells CASSRGSKADTQYF. CDR3 DNA sequence: TGTGCCAGCAGCCGCGGGAGTAAGGCAGATACGCAGTATTTT. V gene TRBV7-3 combines with J gene TRBJ2-3; 7 positions match TRBD2. V shed 5 bases, J shed 4 bases, and the junction held 6 bases outside the gene matches. The CDR3 has 14 amino acids. Germline V CDR1 and CDR2: SGHTA, FQGTGA.

The chain joins TRBV29-1 to TRBJ2-1; TRBD2 matches at 7 bases. The germline CDR1 and CDR2 sequences are SQVTM and ANQGSEA. With 7 bases clipped from V and 1 base from J, the junction kept 7 bases outside the gene matches. The CDR3 length is 14 residues. The DNA of the CDR3 is TGCAGCGGCTTTCCGGGGGGTTCCTACAATGAGCAGTTCTTC. Translated: CSGFPGGSYNEQFF.

The rearrangement uses TRBV4-1 and TRBJ1-2; perhaps TRBD1 as D (5 bases). Germline V gene lookup returns CDR1 MGHRA and CDR2 YSYEKL. Trimming took off 2 bases at V and 2 bases at J, with 9 bases between the two ends. This CDR3 spans 14 amino acids. The CDR3 reads CASSQFQGNYGYTF. CDR3 bases: TGCGCCAGCAGCCAATTCCAGGGAAACTATGGCTACACCTTC.